This T cell receptor beta chain was obtained from a study of blood T cells in healthy people across ages. PCR was performed a second time for roughly 7 to 12 cycles using a sample-barcoded 5' primer and a J-beta primer mix. With 12 random nucleotides, a template-switch adaptor tagged each individual cDNA molecule. TCRdb re-called the 5' RACE reads through MiXCR, storing one row per CDR3 protein. The table shows hundreds of thousands of distinct CDR3 sequences, with under 30% occurring only once. Losses at the gene ends were 4 bases for V and 8 bases for J; bases not matched to a gene: 4. The germline V gene has CDR1 LGHDT and CDR2 YNNKEL (reference sequence). This CDR3 has 14 amino acids. These data also formed part of another study, on T cells of mothers and their children. That source reports: Versus unrelated pairs, overlap was slightly higher in related mother-child pairs, without reaching significance.

The specimen was blood. The chain joins TRBV3-1 to TRBJ1-6; 8 bases map to TRBD1. The sequence derives from a boy between 10 and 17 years old in good health. CDR3 nucleotide sequence: TGTGCCAGCAGCCCCGGACAGGGTCATTCACCCCTCCACTTT. Its translation is CASSPGQGHSPLHF.